These 2 T cell receptor beta chains were sequenced from one sample in a study of T cells after yellow fever vaccination. TCRdb itself ran the 5' RACE reads through MiXCR, one entry per CDR3 protein. This sample has tens of thousands of distinct CDR3 sequences, with less than 6.5% found just once. Sample: CD8+ T cells sorted from PBMCs, taken 10 days after the yellow fever booster vaccination. These receptors came from a man in his thirties or forties who received the YFV17D yellow fever vaccine.

At least ten counts were recorded for this clonotype. The V call is TRBV6-2 or TRBV6-3, the J call TRBJ2-2, with 12 bases matching TRBD2. Per germline, CDR1 MNHEY and CDR2 SVGEGT. The CDR3 length is 16 residues. Unmatched junction bases numbered 8, after V lost 5 bases and J lost 7 bases. CDR3 amino acids: CASSPLTSGSIGELFF. CDR3 sequence (DNA): TGTGCCAGCAGTCCCCTGACTAGCGGGAGCATCGGGGAGCTGTTTTTT.

This clonotype was counted many times. This rearrangement joins TRBV7-2 to TRBJ2-5, with D possibly TRBD1 on 6 matching bases. Germline CDR1 and CDR2: SGHTA and FQGNSA. The CDR3 loop spans 14 amino acids. V lost 4 bases and J lost 0, with 9 bases in between. The DNA of the CDR3 is TGTGCCAGCAGCTGGACAGCGGACCAAGAGACCCAGTACTTC. Protein sequence: CASSWTADQETQYF.